This is a list of T cell receptor beta chains from one sample in a study of identical twins. From the 5' RACE reads, TCRdb called clonotypes with MiXCR, one entry per CDR3 protein. The repertoire holds roughly 280,000 distinct CDR3 sequences, roughly 10% seen once, with 6% to 8.5% in the top ten. This same sample was also part of a study on yellow fever vaccine responses in identical twins.

The source material was CD8+ T cells sorted from blood. These receptor sequences come from a woman in her late teens or twenties in good health. Each CDR3 is given with its conserved first and last residue. D genes are given only for firm matches. Rows give clone size only sometimes, using once, few, many, or a class for an expanded clone.

d_call clone_size j_call v_call cdr3_length cdr3_aa cdr3_nt
- many TRBJ2-4 TRBV9 16 CASSIKDGGDKNIQYF TGTGCCAGCAGCATAAAAGACGGGGGTGACAAAAACATTCAGTACTTC
TRBD2 many TRBJ2-7 TRBV3-1 16 CASSLGLAGIRYEQYF TGTGCCAGCAGCCTTGGACTAGCGGGGATAAGGTACGAGCAGTACTTC
TRBD2 - TRBJ2-2 TRBV25-1 15 CASSSRTSPTGELFF TGTGCCAGCAGTTCTCGGACTAGTCCCACCGGGGAGCTGTTTTTT
TRBD1 many TRBJ2-7 TRBV27 13 CASSLRGPYEQYF TGTGCCAGCAGTTTAAGGGGGCCCTACGAGCAGTACTTC
TRBD2 many TRBJ2-3 TRBV12-3/TRBV12-4 15 CASSISGGALDTQYF TGTGCCAGCAGTATTAGCGGGGGGGCCTTGGATACGCAGTATTTT
TRBD2 - TRBJ2-7 TRBV29-1 14 CSVESGEGSYEQYF TGCAGCGTTGAGAGCGGGGAGGGCTCCTACGAGCAGTACTTC
- few TRBJ1-1 TRBV29-1 12 CSVVLVNTEAFF TGCAGCGTTGTCCTAGTGAACACTGAAGCTTTCTTT
TRBD2 - TRBJ2-3 TRBV7-2 16 CASSPSQRGLRDTQYF TGTGCCAGCAGCCCAAGCCAGCGGGGACTTAGAGATACGCAGTATTTT
- many TRBJ2-7 TRBV21-1 22 CASSKNLYVRRAPGGFSYEQYF TGTGCCAGCAGCAAAAATCTCTATGTTCGTCGGGCGCCGGGGGGGTTTAGCTACGAGCAGTACTTC
TRBD2 few TRBJ2-7 TRBV29-1 12 CSANGLAGDQYF TGCAGCGCGAATGGACTAGCGGGGGACCAGTACTTC
TRBD1 many TRBJ2-7 TRBV7-9 15 CASTYGTGGYYEQYF TGTGCCAGCACCTACGGGACAGGGGGCTACTACGAGCAGTACTTC
- - TRBJ2-7 TRBV7-2 14 CASTRGRGVYEQYF TGTGCCAGCACCAGGGGCAGGGGAGTCTACGAGCAGTACTTC
TRBD1 - TRBJ2-5 TRBV30 15 CAWSHLDREQETQYF TGTGCCTGGAGTCACCTGGACAGGGAACAAGAGACCCAGTACTTC
- - TRBJ2-7 TRBV6-4 14 CASSDSQGFCEQYF TGTGCCAGCAGTGACTCTCAGGGATTCTGCGAGCAGTACTTC
- few TRBJ2-1 TRBV15 12 CATNGLRNEQFF TGTGCCACCAATGGGTTGCGGAATGAGCAGTTCTTC
TRBD2 - TRBJ2-1 TRBV7-2 16 CASSLDRGGRYNEQFF TGTGCCAGCAGCTTAGATCGGGGGGGTCGGTACAATGAGCAGTTCTTC
TRBD2 many TRBJ2-1 TRBV15 16 CATTTIAGVSYNEQFF TGTGCCACCACCACGATAGCGGGAGTGTCCTACAATGAGCAGTTCTTC
TRBD2 few TRBJ2-1 TRBV7-8 15 CASSFFAGEVNEQFF TGTGCCAGCAGCTTTTTTGCGGGAGAGGTAAATGAGCAGTTCTTC
TRBD1 many TRBJ2-7 TRBV27 15 CASSLSGTGKYEQYF TGTGCCAGCAGTTTAAGTGGGACAGGGAAATACGAGCAGTACTTC
- few TRBJ2-1 TRBV27 15 CASSLSVPRINEQFF TGTGCCAGCAGTTTATCAGTGCCTCGGATTAATGAGCAGTTCTTC
- - TRBJ1-5 TRBV6-4 17 CASSDSSARGLLWSQHF TGTGCCAGCAGTGACTCGAGCGCTCGAGGGTTACTCTGGTCCCAGCATTTT
TRBD2 many TRBJ2-7 TRBV4-3 17 CASSQGLAGLSAYEQYF TGCGCCAGCAGCCAAGGACTAGCGGGACTCTCCGCCTACGAGCAGTACTTC
TRBD2 few TRBJ2-2 TRBV10-2 15 CASSEKRESAGELFF TGCGCCAGCAGTGAGAAGCGGGAGAGCGCCGGGGAGCTGTTTTTT
TRBD1 few TRBJ1-2 TRBV9 13 CASSVGGGGGYTF TGTGCCAGCAGCGTGGGAGGGGGCGGTGGCTACACCTTC
- few TRBJ2-3 TRBV11-2 15 CASSLVPGSTDTQYF TGTGCCAGCAGCTTAGTACCAGGGAGCACAGATACGCAGTATTTT
- - TRBJ2-7 TRBV14 16 CASSQASRGFVYEQYF TGTGCCAGCAGCCAAGCTTCCAGGGGTTTCGTCTACGAGCAGTACTTC
TRBD2 - TRBJ2-7 TRBV7-9 14 CASSLDGGVDEQYF TGTGCCAGCAGCTTAGATGGGGGGGTAGACGAGCAGTACTTC
TRBD2 few TRBJ2-3 TRBV7-2 16 CASSLVVRGETDTQYF TGTGCCAGCAGCTTAGTGGTGCGGGGGGAAACAGATACGCAGTATTTT
- many TRBJ2-7 TRBV12-3/TRBV12-4 10 CASGRGEQYF TGTGCCAGCGGCCGAGGCGAGCAGTACTTC
- few TRBJ2-2 TRBV4-1 15 CASSQGPENTGELFF TGCGCCAGCAGCCAAGGGCCGGAGAACACCGGGGAGCTGTTTTTT
TRBD2 once TRBJ2-5 TRBV7-9 17 CASSIGLAGLGAETQYF TGTGCCAGCAGCATAGGACTAGCGGGACTCGGGGCGGAGACCCAGTACTTC
TRBD2 - TRBJ2-1 TRBV27 15 CASSGTSGRPNEQFF TGTGCCAGCAGTGGGACTAGCGGGAGACCCAATGAGCAGTTCTTC
- many TRBJ2-1 TRBV12-3/TRBV12-4 12 CASKWTNNEQFF TGTGCCAGCAAGTGGACCAACAATGAGCAGTTCTTC
TRBD1 few TRBJ2-7 TRBV12-3/TRBV12-4 13 CASSSTGVDEQYF TGTGCCAGCAGTTCAACAGGGGTGGATGAGCAGTACTTC
- many TRBJ2-1 TRBV28 16 CASSFRRGVGSDEQFF TGTGCCAGCAGTTTCCGCCGGGGTGTAGGTTCCGATGAGCAGTTCTTC
TRBD1 - TRBJ2-7 TRBV5-6 14 CASSHQGQTYEQYF TGTGCCAGCAGCCACCAGGGACAGACCTACGAGCAGTACTTC
TRBD1 few TRBJ2-3 TRBV11-2 15 CASSSEGQGSDTQYF TGTGCCAGCAGCTCAGAGGGACAGGGATCAGATACGCAGTATTTT
TRBD1 - TRBJ2-7 TRBV4-2 15 CASSQGQGQLYEQYF TGTGCCAGCAGCCAAGGACAGGGACAACTCTACGAGCAGTACTTC
- - TRBJ2-7 TRBV11-2 14 CASSDYGITYEQYF TGTGCCAGCAGCGATTATGGCATAACCTACGAGCAGTACTTC
TRBD1 many TRBJ2-5 TRBV28 15 CASSLSDRAQETQYF TGTGCCAGCAGTTTATCCGACAGGGCCCAAGAGACCCAGTACTTC
- few TRBJ2-3 TRBV4-1 14 CASSQSGHTDTQYF TGCGCCAGCAGCCAAAGCGGACACACAGATACGCAGTATTTT
TRBD2 many TRBJ2-7 TRBV29-1 15 CSVELTSGRPHEQYF TGCAGCGTGGAATTGACTAGCGGGAGACCCCACGAGCAGTACTTC
TRBD1 - TRBJ2-5 TRBV6-1 15 CASRPRQGSGETQYF TGTGCCAGCAGACCAAGACAGGGGAGTGGGGAGACCCAGTACTTC
- - TRBJ2-1 TRBV15 16 CATIDLPGPPYNEQFF TGTGCCACCATCGACTTGCCGGGACCCCCCTACAATGAGCAGTTCTTC
TRBD2 - TRBJ2-1 TRBV4-3 16 CASRPGLAGVVNEQFF TGCGCCAGCAGACCGGGACTAGCGGGAGTGGTCAATGAGCAGTTCTTC
- - TRBJ1-2 TRBV6-1 12 CASIDTNYGYTF TGTGCCAGCATCGACACTAACTATGGCTACACCTTC
- - TRBJ2-3 TRBV4-2 15 CASSQAFQGPDTQYF TGTGCCAGCAGCCAAGCCTTCCAGGGCCCAGATACGCAGTATTTT
- many TRBJ2-3 TRBV15 13 CATSRLYGDTQYF TGTGCCACCAGCAGACTCTATGGGGATACGCAGTATTTT
- few TRBJ2-1 TRBV7-9 15 CASSLAGADYNEQFF TGTGCCAGCAGCTTGGCGGGGGCGGACTACAATGAGCAGTTCTTC
TRBD1 few TRBJ1-1 TRBV7-9 13 CAGEQGENTEAFF TGTGCCGGAGAACAGGGGGAAAACACTGAAGCTTTCTTT